Shown below are 28 T cell receptor beta chains from a single sample sequenced in a study of blood T cell repertoires in COVID-19. TCRdb keeps only in-frame clones here, not all; method: immunoSEQ multiplex PCR. The sample has 130,000 to 150,000 clones, about 90% seen once. The specimen sequenced was peripheral blood. The receptors come from a man aged 45-60 years with active or convalescent COVID-19.

The chain employs TRBV13 and TRBJ2-3; TRBD1 is a possible D gene (5 bases). Germline lookup yields CDR1 PRHDT and CDR2 FYEKMQ (reference sequence). With 0 bases removed from V and 2 bases from J, the gap between germline ends came to 9 bases. The CDR3 loop spans 15 amino acids. The DNA for the CDR3 is TGTGCCAGCAGCTTAGGAGGGGTCCCCACAGATACGCAGTATTTT. It is translated as CASSLGGVPTDTQYF.

This chain links TRBV3-1 (or the pseudogene TRBV3-2) with TRBJ2-1; perhaps TRBD2 as D (5 bases). V lost 3 bases and J lost 7, with 7 bases in between. Per the germline V gene, CDR1 is LGHDT and CDR2 is YNNKEL (reference sequence). This CDR3 is 12 amino acids long. The chain's CDR3 is CASSQRRNEQFF. The DNA of the CDR3 is TGTGCCAGCAGCCAGCGGAGGAATGAGCAGTTCTTC.

The chain couples TRBV19 to TRBJ1-3, with D unclear. V was clipped by 5 bases and J by 0 bases, with 14 bases between them. Looked up from germline, CDR1 is LNHDA and CDR2 is SQIVND (reference sequence). The CDR3 extends over 16 amino acids. CDR3: CASSSLDLGSGNTIYF. The DNA for the CDR3 is TGTGCCAGTAGTTCCCTTGATCTCGGCTCTGGAAACACCATATATTTT.

As to this clone: Within the sample, other DNA sequences also encode this same CDR3. The chain joins TRBV7-2 to TRBJ2-3; D is perhaps TRBD2 (5 bases). Germline V gene data show CDR1 as SGHTA and CDR2 as FQGNSA. The CDR3 has 13 amino acids. Trimming stripped 5 bases from V and 0 bases from J, with 6 bases between. The CDR3 nucleotides are TGTGCCAGCAGCCGGGGTAGCACAGATACGCAGTATTTT. This codes for CASSRGSTDTQYF.

The V call is TRBV7-3, the J call TRBJ2-3; 8 bases match TRBD1. V trimming: 5 bases; J trimming: 1 base; junction bases outside the gene matches: 8. The CDR3 totals 16 residues. Germline assignment: CDR1 SGHTA and CDR2 FQGTGA. This chain's CDR3 is CASSLQGELGTDTQYF. CDR3 bases: TGTGCCAGCAGCCTACAGGGGGAGTTGGGCACAGATACGCAGTATTTT.

The J gene is TRBJ1-3, the V gene TRBV15; no reliable D call. The CDR3 runs 14 residues. Germline V lookup: CDR1 LNHNV, CDR2 YYDKDF (reference sequence). Trimming removed 1 base at V and 0 bases at J, with 4 bases between. CDR3 in amino acids: CATSRAGSGNTIYF. In DNA form, the CDR3 reads TGTGCCACCAGCAGAGCAGGCTCTGGAAACACCATATATTTT.

The V call is TRBV5-1, the J call TRBJ2-1; 12 bases map to TRBD2. The germline gives CDR1 SGHRS, CDR2 YFSETQ. The CDR3 is made up of 16 amino acids. V shed 5 bases and J 1 base; nucleotides not matched to a gene: 4. CDR3 amino acids: CASRTTSGSSYNEQFF. The CDR3 DNA follows: TGCGCCAGCAGGACGACTAGCGGGAGTTCCTACAATGAGCAGTTCTTC.

The V call is TRBV21-1, the J call TRBJ1-3; the table's D call of TRBD1 was not tested on the DNA. TRBV21-1 constitutes a pseudogene. The length of the CDR3 is 16 residues. The CDR3 is CASSKVPGRSGNTIYF. The CDR3 DNA sequence: TGTGCCAGCAGCAAAGTCCCAGGGCGCTCTGGAAACACCATATATTTT.

This sequence joins TRBV10-2 and TRBJ2-1, with 13 nucleotides matching TRBD2. Germline-derived CDR1 and CDR2 are WSHSY and SAAADI. After removal of 5 bases from V and 5 bases from J, the junction contained 3 bases not matched to a gene. This CDR3 region has 15 residues. CDR3 coding DNA: TGCGCCAGCAGTTTGACTAGCGGGAGGAACAATGAGCAGTTCTTC. Protein: CASSLTSGRNNEQFF.

V is TRBV6-1 and J is TRBJ1-1, with D unresolved. Deletions cut 2 bases from V and 7 bases from J, with 11 bases between. The CDR3 runs to 13 residues. The germline gives CDR1 MNHNS, CDR2 SASEGT. CDR3 protein: CASSEFNVYEAFF. DNA of the CDR3: TGTGCCAGCAGTGAATTTAATGTCTATGAAGCTTTCTTT.

This chain joins TRBV28 and TRBJ2-1, with D perhaps TRBD2 (5 bases). V was pared by 8 bases and J by 10 bases, with 9 bases between. The CDR3 has 10 amino acids. Germline V gene lookup returns CDR1 MDHEN and CDR2 SYDVKM. The DNA of the CDR3 is TGTGCCAGCCGAGGGAACGAGCAGTTCTTC. It encodes CASRGNEQFF.

The rearrangement joins TRBV7-9 to TRBJ2-3; no reliable D call. Germline CDR1 and CDR2: SEHNR and FQNEAQ (reference sequence). V gave up 1 base and J gave up 0 bases, with 11 bases separating them. The CDR3 loop spans 16 amino acids. The CDR3 DNA is TGTGCCAGCAGCTTAGTCGGGTTCGCTAGCACAGATACGCAGTATTTT. Amino acid sequence: CASSLVGFASTDTQYF.

The chain carries TRBV27 and TRBJ1-3, with no clear D. The germline V gene has CDR1 MNHEY and CDR2 SMNVEV (reference sequence). The V and J ends lost 3 bases and 2 bases respectively, with 14 bases between them. The CDR3 totals 16 residues. CDR3 loop: CASSFVPGFAGNTIYF. In nucleotides, the CDR3 is TGTGCCAGCAGTTTCGTTCCAGGTTTCGCTGGAAACACCATATATTTT.

This chain connects TRBV6-1 to TRBJ1-3; no reliable D call. V dropped 2 bases and J dropped 4 bases, with 15 bases sitting between them. The CDR3 sequence is 16 residues long. Germline V gives CDR1 MNHNS, CDR2 SASEGT. The CDR3 loop reads CASSEKHWETGNTIYF. CDR3 bases: TGTGCCAGCAGTGAAAAGCATTGGGAGACCGGAAACACCATATATTTT.

The chain carries TRBV25-1 and TRBJ1-3; the match to TRBD1 covers 7 bases. The CDR3 is 15 amino acids. CDR1 and CDR2 from the germline V gene are MGHDK and SYGVNS. V shed 2 bases and J 4 bases; nucleotides not matched to a gene: 5. For the CDR3, the DNA is TGTGCCAGCAGTGAACATAGGACAGGCGGAAACACCATATATTTT. Its protein is CASSEHRTGGNTIYF.

The genes are TRBV9 and TRBJ2-1; tentatively, D is TRBD2 (5 bases). The length of the CDR3 is 15 residues. CDR1 is SGDLS and CDR2 is YYNGEE in the germline V gene. Trimming cost V 3 bases and J 0 bases, with 10 bases left between them. The CDR3 nucleotides are TGTGCCAGCAGCGCAGCGGCGAGCTCCTACAATGAGCAGTTCTTC. This translates into CASSAAASSYNEQFF. The variable domain in full, completed from reference TRBV9 and TRBJ2-1, reads DSGVTQTPKHLITATGQRVTLRCSPRSGDLSVYWYQQSLDQGLQFLIQYYNGEERAKGNILERFSAQQFPDLHSELNLSSLELGDSALYFCASSAAASSYNEQFFGPGTRLTVL.

The chain couples TRBV11-2 to TRBJ2-7; 7 positions agree with TRBD2. The germline V gene has CDR1 SGHAT and CDR2 FQNNGV. V shed 5 bases, J shed 0 bases, and the junction held 4 bases outside the gene matches. This CDR3 spans 14 amino acids. CDR3 region: CASSELANSYEQYF. CDR3 bases: TGTGCCAGCAGCGAACTAGCGAACTCCTACGAGCAGTACTTC.

This clone was counted once. The gene calls are TRBV5-1 and TRBJ2-7, with 8 bases lining up with TRBD1. The CDR3 runs 14 residues. The ends lost 2 bases at V and 6 bases at J; junction bases unmatched: 7. The V gene's germline CDR1 is SGHRS and CDR2 YFSETQ. In nucleotides, the CDR3 is TGCGCCAGCAGCTTCGGACAGGGCCGGAGCGAGCAGTACTTC. Translating it yields CASSFGQGRSEQYF.

This clone showed up just once. The V call is TRBV4-1, the J call TRBJ2-6; 8 nucleotides line up with TRBD1. The CDR3 loop spans 18 amino acids. Germline V gives CDR1 MGHRA, CDR2 YSYEKL. The ends lost 4 bases at V and 0 bases at J; junction bases unmatched: 8. This CDR3 reads CASSRLGQGPSGANVLTF. The DNA for the CDR3 is TGCGCCAGCAGCCGGTTAGGACAGGGACCCTCTGGGGCCAACGTCCTGACTTTC.

This chain connects TRBV7-3 to TRBJ1-5; no clear D. V shed 3 bases and J shed 3 bases, with 9 bases lying between them. The germline V gene encodes CDR1 SGHTA and CDR2 FQGTGA. The CDR3 loop spans 14 amino acids. The CDR3 nucleotides are TGTGCCAGCAGCTTCGACGGAGCCAATCAGCCCCAGCATTTT. The encoded protein is CASSFDGANQPQHF.

This clone has just a few counts. V usage is TRBV6-6 and J usage is TRBJ1-3; TRBD1 agrees at 7 bases. The germline gives CDR1 MNHNY, CDR2 SVGAGI (reference sequence). This CDR3 comprises 17 residues. The V and J ends lost 5 bases and 4 bases, in that order; junction bases with no gene match: 14. The CDR3 sequence: CASSPRTGFFSGNTIYF. The CDR3 nucleotides read TGTGCCAGCAGTCCGCGGACAGGCTTTTTTTCCGGAAACACCATATATTTT.

The rearrangement links TRBV6-1 to TRBJ1-5, with a tentative D call TRBD1 (6 bases). Germline V gene lookup returns CDR1 MNHNS and CDR2 SASEGT. The CDR3 covers 15 residues. V was pared by 3 bases and J by 7 bases, with 16 bases between. CDR3 in amino acids: CASSELPRGGQPQHF. The DNA for the CDR3 is TGTGCCAGCAGTGAGTTACCCAGGGGTGGGCAGCCCCAGCATTTT.

This clone has only one observation. The rearrangement uses TRBV5-1 and TRBJ2-5; tentatively, D is TRBD2 (6 bases). V lost 6 bases to trimming and J lost 4 bases, with 13 bases between them. Looked up from germline, CDR1 is SGHRS and CDR2 is YFSETQ. The CDR3 consists of 13 residues. The DNA for the CDR3 is TGCGCCAGCAAGGCCGGGAGCCGAGAGACCCAGTACTTC. Amino acids: CASKAGSRETQYF.

This chain connects TRBV24-1 to TRBJ1-1; tentative D call: TRBD1 (6 bases). The V end lost 2 bases, the J end lost 2 bases, and 20 bases lay between the germline ends. The germline V gene encodes CDR1 KGHDR and CDR2 SFDVKD. This CDR3 has 18 amino acids. The CDR3 reads CATSDSPRGRGPNTEAFF. The CDR3 coding sequence is TGTGCCACCAGTGATTCACCCCGGGGCAGGGGACCTAACACTGAAGCTTTCTTT.

V gene TRBV7-2 combines with J gene TRBJ2-1, with D possibly being TRBD2 (6 bases). Germline-derived CDR1 and CDR2 are SGHTA and FQGNSA. The V and J ends lost 3 bases and 10 bases respectively, with 19 bases between them. The CDR3 has 15 residues. In DNA, the CDR3 is TGTGCCAGCAGCTTCCTCGGGACTCTCCCCAGGGAGCAGTTCTTC. Its translation: CASSFLGTLPREQFF.

In nucleotides, the CDR3 is TGTGCCAGCAGCGGGGGGACTTATGGCTACACCTTC. It is translated as CASSGGTYGYTF. The rearrangement uses TRBV7-9 and TRBJ1-2; tentatively, D is TRBD1 (5 bases). V lost 5 bases, J lost 5 bases, and 9 bases lay in between. Per the germline V gene, CDR1 is SEHNR and CDR2 is FQNEAQ (reference sequence). This CDR3 has 12 amino acids.

The gene calls are TRBV6-2 or TRBV6-3 and TRBJ2-7; weak D call: TRBD1 (5 bases). CDR3 length: 12 amino acids. Trimming left V 4 bases short and J 4 bases short, with 8 bases between. CDR1 MNHEY and CDR2 SVGEGT come from the germline V gene. CDR3 region: CASSSGFYEQYF. The CDR3 bases are TGTGCCAGCAGTTCAGGGTTTTACGAGCAGTACTTC.

Details on this clone: This CDR3 is also generated by other DNA sequences in the sample. The chain couples TRBV7-2 to TRBJ2-7, with 11 bases aligning to TRBD2. CDR1 SGHTA and CDR2 FQGNSA come from the germline V gene. The CDR3 extends over 15 amino acids. V shed 3 bases, J shed 1 base, and the junction held 2 bases outside the gene matches. The CDR3 sequence is CASSLGTSGSYEQYF. The DNA for the CDR3 is TGTGCCAGCAGCTTGGGGACTAGCGGATCCTACGAGCAGTACTTC. The whole variable domain, filled in from reference TRBV7-2 and TRBJ2-7, reads GAGVSQSPSNKVTEKGKDVELRCDPISGHTALYWYRQSLGQGLEFLIYFQGNSAPDKSGLPSDRFSAERTGGSVSTLTIQRTQQEDSAVYLCASSLGTSGSYEQYFGPGTRLTVT.